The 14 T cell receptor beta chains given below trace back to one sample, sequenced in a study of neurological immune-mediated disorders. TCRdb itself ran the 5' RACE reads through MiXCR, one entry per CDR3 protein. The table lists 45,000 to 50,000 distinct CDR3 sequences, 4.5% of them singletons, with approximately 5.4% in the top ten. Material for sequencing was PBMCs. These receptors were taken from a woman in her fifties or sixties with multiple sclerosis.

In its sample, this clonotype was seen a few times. CDR3 bases: TGTGCCAGCAGTCCTCCCCGGGGGGGTGCTGAAGCTTTCTTT. It specifies CASSPPRGGAEAFF. The J gene is TRBJ1-1, the V gene TRBV5-5, with a tentative D call TRBD1 (5 bases). Germline V gene lookup returns CDR1 SGHKS and CDR2 YYEKEE (reference sequence). Trimming cost V 5 bases and J 6 bases, with 17 bases left between them. This CDR3 is built from 14 residues.

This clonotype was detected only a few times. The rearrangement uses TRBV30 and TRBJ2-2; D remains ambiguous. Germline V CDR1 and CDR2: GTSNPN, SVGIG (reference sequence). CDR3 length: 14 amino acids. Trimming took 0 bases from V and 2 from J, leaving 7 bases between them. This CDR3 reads CAWSVGINTGELFF. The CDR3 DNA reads TGTGCCTGGAGTGTCGGCATCAACACCGGGGAGCTGTTTTTT. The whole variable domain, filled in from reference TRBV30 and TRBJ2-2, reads SQTIHQWPATLVQPVGSPLSLECTVEGTSNPNLYWYRQAAGRGLQLLFYSVGIGQISSEVPQNLSASRPQDRQFILSSKKLLLSDSGFYLCAWSVGINTGELFFGEGSRLTVL.

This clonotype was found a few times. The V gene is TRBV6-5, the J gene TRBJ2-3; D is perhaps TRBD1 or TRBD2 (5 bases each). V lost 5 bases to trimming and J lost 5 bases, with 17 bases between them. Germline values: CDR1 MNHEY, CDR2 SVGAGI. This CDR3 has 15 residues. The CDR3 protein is CASSIDRRGVDTQYF. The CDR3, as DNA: TGTGCCAGCAGTATAGACCGGCGAGGGGTAGATACGCAGTATTTT.

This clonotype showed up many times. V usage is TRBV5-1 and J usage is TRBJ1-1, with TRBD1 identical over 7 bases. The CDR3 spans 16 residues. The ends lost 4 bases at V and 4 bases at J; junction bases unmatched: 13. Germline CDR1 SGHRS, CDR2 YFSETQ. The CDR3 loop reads CASSPQNRGRGTEAFF. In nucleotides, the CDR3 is TGCGCCAGCAGCCCACAAAACAGGGGTCGCGGCACTGAAGCTTTCTTT.

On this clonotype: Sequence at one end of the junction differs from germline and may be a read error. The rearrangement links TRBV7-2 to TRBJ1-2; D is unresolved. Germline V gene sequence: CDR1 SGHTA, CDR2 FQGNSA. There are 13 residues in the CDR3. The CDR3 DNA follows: TGTGCCAGCAGCTTAGGACGGAACTATGACTACACCTTC. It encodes CASSLGRNYDYTF. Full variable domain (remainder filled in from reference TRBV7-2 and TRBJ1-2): GAGVSQSPSNKVTEKGKDVELRCDPISGHTALYWYRQSLGQGLEFLIYFQGNSAPDKSGLPSDRFSAERTGGSVSTLTIQRTQQEDSAVYLCASSLGRNYDYTFGSGTRLTVV.

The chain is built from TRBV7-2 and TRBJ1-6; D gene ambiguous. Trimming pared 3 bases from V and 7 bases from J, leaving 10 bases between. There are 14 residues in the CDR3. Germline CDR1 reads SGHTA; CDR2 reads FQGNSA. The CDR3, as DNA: TGTGCCAGCAGCTTGGTCGGAACAAATTCACCCCTCCACTTT. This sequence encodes CASSLVGTNSPLHF.

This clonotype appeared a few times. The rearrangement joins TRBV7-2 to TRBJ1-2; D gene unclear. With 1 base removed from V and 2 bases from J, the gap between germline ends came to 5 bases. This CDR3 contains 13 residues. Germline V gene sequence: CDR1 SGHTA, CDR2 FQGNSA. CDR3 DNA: TGTGCCAGCAGCTTAGGGGTGAACTATGGCTACACCTTC. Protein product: CASSLGVNYGYTF.

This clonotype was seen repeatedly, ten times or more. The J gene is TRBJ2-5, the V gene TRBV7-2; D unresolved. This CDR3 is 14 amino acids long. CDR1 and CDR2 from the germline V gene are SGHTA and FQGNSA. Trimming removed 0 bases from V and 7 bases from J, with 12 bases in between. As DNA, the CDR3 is TGTGCCAGCAGCTTAGCCGTTGACGGACGGACCCAGTACTTC. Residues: CASSLAVDGRTQYF.

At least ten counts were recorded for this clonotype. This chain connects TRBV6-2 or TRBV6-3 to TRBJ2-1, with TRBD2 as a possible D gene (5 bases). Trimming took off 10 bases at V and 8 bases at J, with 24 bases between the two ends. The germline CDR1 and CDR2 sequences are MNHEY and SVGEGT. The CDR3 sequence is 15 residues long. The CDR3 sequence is CATSPTFPAAYEQFF. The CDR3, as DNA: TGTGCCACCTCACCCACATTTCCAGCGGCTTATGAGCAGTTCTTC.

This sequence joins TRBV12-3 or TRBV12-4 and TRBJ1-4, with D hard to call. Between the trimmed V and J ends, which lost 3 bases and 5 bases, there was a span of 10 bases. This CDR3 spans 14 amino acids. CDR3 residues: CASSFQVFNEKLFF. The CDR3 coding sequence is TGTGCCAGCAGTTTTCAGGTGTTCAATGAAAAACTGTTTTTT.

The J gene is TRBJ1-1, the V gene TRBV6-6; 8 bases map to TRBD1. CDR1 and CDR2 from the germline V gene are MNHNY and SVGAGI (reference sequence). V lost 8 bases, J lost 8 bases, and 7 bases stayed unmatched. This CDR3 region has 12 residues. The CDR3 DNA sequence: TGTGCCAGCTCCGCCGACAGGGGCGAAGCTTTCTTT. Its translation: CASSADRGEAFF.

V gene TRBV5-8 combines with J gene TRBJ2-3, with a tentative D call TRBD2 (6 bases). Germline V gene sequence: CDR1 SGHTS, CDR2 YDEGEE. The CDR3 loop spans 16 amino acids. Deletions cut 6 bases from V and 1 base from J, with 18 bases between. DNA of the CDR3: TGTGCCAGCACCCGTGGAAGACTAGGGGGCACAGATACGCAGTATTTT. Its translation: CASTRGRLGGTDTQYF.

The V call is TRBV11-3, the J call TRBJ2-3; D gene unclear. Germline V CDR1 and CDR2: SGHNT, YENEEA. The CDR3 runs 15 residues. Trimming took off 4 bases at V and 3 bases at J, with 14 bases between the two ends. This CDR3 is CASSSQLVGTDTQYF. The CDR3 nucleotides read TGTGCCAGCAGCTCTCAGCTCGTGGGGACAGATACGCAGTATTTT.

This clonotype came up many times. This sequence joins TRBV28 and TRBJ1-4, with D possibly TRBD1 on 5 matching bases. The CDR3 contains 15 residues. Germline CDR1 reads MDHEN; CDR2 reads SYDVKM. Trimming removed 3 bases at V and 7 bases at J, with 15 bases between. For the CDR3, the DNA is TGTGCCAGCAGTTTTCGCGAGGCCGGGGGTGAAAAACTGTTTTTT. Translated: CASSFREAGGEKLFF.